This record concerns one T cell receptor beta chain sequence. This sample is part of a study of blood T cell repertoires in COVID-19. V lost 4 bases to trimming and J lost 3 bases; unmatched junction nucleotides: 3. Germline-derived CDR1 and CDR2 are SGHRS and YFSETQ. CDR3 size: 16 residues. The repertoire was sequenced with immunoSEQ multiplex PCR; TCRdb's copy has only in-frame clones and lacks some. Among around 130,000 clones listed, around 85% were seen once. The sample was peripheral blood. The J gene is TRBJ2-2, the V gene TRBV5-1, with 13 positions matching TRBD2. The TCR was taken from a man between 60 and 70 years old with acute or convalescent COVID-19. The CDR3 loop reads CASSPGLAGDTGELFF. The CDR3 nucleotides read TGCGCCAGCAGCCCTGGACTAGCGGGAGACACCGGGGAGCTGTTTTTT.